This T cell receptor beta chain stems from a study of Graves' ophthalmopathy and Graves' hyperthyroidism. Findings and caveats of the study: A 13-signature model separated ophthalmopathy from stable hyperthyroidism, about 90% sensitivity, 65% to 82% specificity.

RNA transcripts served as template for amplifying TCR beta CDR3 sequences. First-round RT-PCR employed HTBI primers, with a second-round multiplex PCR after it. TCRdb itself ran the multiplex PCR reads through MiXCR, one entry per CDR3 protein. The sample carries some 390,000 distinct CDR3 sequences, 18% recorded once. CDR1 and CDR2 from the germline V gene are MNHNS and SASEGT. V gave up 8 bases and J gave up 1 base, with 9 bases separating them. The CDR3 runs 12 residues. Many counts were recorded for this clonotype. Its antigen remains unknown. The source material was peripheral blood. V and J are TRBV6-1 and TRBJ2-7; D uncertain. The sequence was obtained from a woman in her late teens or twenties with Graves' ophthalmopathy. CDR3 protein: CASLTESYEQYF. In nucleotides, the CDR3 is TGTGCCAGCTTAACAGAATCCTACGAGCAGTACTTC.